This TCR beta chain was sequenced during a study of blood T cell repertoires in COVID-19. Study-level information: There were acute and convalescent COVID-19 samples, and they came from the United States, Italy and Spain.

The study assigned cohorts using participant-reported clinical history. Symptom resolution, clearance, or two negative PCRs marked the recovered donors of Cohort 3. TCRdb keeps only in-frame clones here, not all; method: immunoSEQ multiplex PCR. There are about 170,000 clones in the sample; less than 85% occur only once, and about 12% lies in the top ten. Looked up from germline, CDR1 is SGHRS and CDR2 is YFSETQ. This CDR3 region has 14 residues. V trimming: 0 bases; J trimming: 6 bases; junction bases outside the gene matches: 5. V usage is TRBV5-1 and J usage is TRBJ1-2; 7 bases fit TRBD1. The sequencing sample was made of PBMCs or T cells enriched from blood (not recorded which). This sequence was found in a man aged 45 to 65 who had recovered from COVID-19. The CDR3 is CASSLASGGNGYTF. The CDR3 nucleotides read TGCGCCAGCAGCTTGGCCTCAGGGGGTAATGGCTACACCTTC.